This T cell receptor beta chain was captured in a study of blood T cells in healthy people across ages. Donor samples were obtained from healthy Caucasian individuals from Russia, aged about 6 to 95. The CDR3 is made up of 15 amino acids. Per the germline V gene, CDR1 is SGHAT and CDR2 is FQDESV (reference sequence). Between the trimmed V and J ends, which lost 1 base and 6 bases, there was a span of 12 bases. Using a J-beta primer mix together with a sample-barcoded 5' primer, a second PCR was run for roughly 6 to 12 cycles. TCRdb redid the calling of the 5' RACE reads with MiXCR, one entry per CDR3 protein. The sample carries around 970,000 distinct CDR3 sequences, approximately 50% recorded once.

This clonotype was obtained from a woman aged 55-70 years in good health. The chain joins TRBV11-1 to TRBJ2-2; TRBD2 might be the D (5 bases). Sequencing used blood. CDR3 region: CASSLVRGRAGELFF. CDR3 coding DNA: TGTGCCAGCAGCTTAGTTCGAGGGCGAGCCGGGGAGCTGTTTTTT.